This is a list of T cell receptor beta chains from one sample in a study of shared clonotypes between healthy human individuals. Measured with immunoSEQ multiplex PCR; TCRdb has only the in-frame clones, and not every one. The sample lists approximately 700,000 clones, 60% to 75% occurring once. What was sequenced was memory CD4+ T cells sorted from blood. These receptors all stem from a woman aged 25 to 39 in good health. Each CDR3 is given with its conserved first and last residue. The order of the fields is D gene, clone size, V gene, J gene, CDR3 protein, CDR3 DNA. The D gene is left open where the match is weak. Not every row has a clone size; where given, it reads once, few, many or a size class.

NA	NA	TRBV27	TRBJ2-1	CASSLSLSSYNEQFF	TGTGCCAGCAGTTTAAGCCTGAGCTCCTACAATGAGCAGTTCTTC
NA	once	TRBV29-1	TRBJ2-5	CSVVTVAQYF	TGCAGCGTTGTAACTGTGGCCCAGTACTTC
NA	NA	TRBV11-1	TRBJ2-1	CASSPLWTNEQFF	TGTGCCAGCAGCCCCCTTTGGACGAATGAGCAGTTCTTC
TRBD2	NA	TRBV7-9	TRBJ2-7	CASSRLAGTYEQYF	TGTGCCAGCAGCCGACTAGCGGGGACCTACGAGCAGTACTTC
NA	NA	TRBV25-1	TRBJ2-4	CASRGQDSLAKNIQYF	TGTGCCAGCAGGGGACAAGATTCTCTAGCCAAAAACATTCAGTACTTC
NA	few	TRBV19	TRBJ1-5	CASNPRGFGDQPQHF	TGTGCCAGTAACCCGAGGGGTTTTGGTGATCAGCCCCAGCATTTT
TRBD2	NA	TRBV7-9	TRBJ2-1	CASKERETLEQFF	TGTGCCAGCAAGGAGCGGGAGACACTGGAGCAGTTCTTC
NA	few	TRBV20-1	TRBJ1-3	CSTFRGNTIYF	TGCAGTACCTTTCGTGGAAACACCATATATTTT
NA	NA	TRBV9	TRBJ2-2	CASSVGGASNTGELFF	TGTGCCAGCAGCGTAGGAGGGGCCTCGAACACCGGGGAGCTGTTTTTT
NA	NA	TRBV19	TRBJ1-5	CASAGQSISEPQHF	TGTGCCAGTGCCGGACAGAGTATTTCCGAGCCCCAGCATTTT
TRBD2	many	TRBV11-2	TRBJ2-5	CASSLGGLAGSKTQYF	TGTGCCAGCAGCTTAGGTGGACTAGCCGGGAGCAAGACCCAGTACTTC
NA	NA	TRBV11-2	TRBJ2-3	CASSLVIGPGTDTQYF	TGTGCCAGCAGCTTAGTTATAGGCCCTGGGACAGATACGCAGTATTTT
TRBD1	NA	TRBV2	TRBJ2-7	CASIGGFYEQYF	TGTGCCAGCATAGGGGGCTTCTACGAGCAGTACTTC
NA	NA	TRBV4-1	TRBJ1-5	CASSQGVPDGGIGGNQPQHF	TGCGCCAGCAGCCAAGGTGTCCCGGACGGCGGCATAGGCGGCAATCAGCCCCAGCATTTT
NA	NA	TRBV6-6	TRBJ2-7	CASSHYPRDSYEQYF	TGTGCCAGCAGCCACTATCCCCGGGACTCCTACGAGCAGTACTTC
NA	NA	TRBV28	TRBJ1-5	CASSLIFAYQPQHF	TGTGCCAGCAGTTTAATCTTTGCTTATCAGCCCCAGCATTTT
NA	NA	TRBV19	TRBJ1-1	CASSLGRRTEAFF	TGTGCCAGTAGTTTGGGGCGACGGACTGAAGCTTTCTTT
NA	NA	TRBV6-1	TRBJ2-4	CAIRIGAKNIQYF	TGTGCCATCAGAATAGGGGCCAAAAACATTCAGTACTTC
TRBD1	once	TRBV28	TRBJ1-2	CASSTGTAVVDYGYTF	TGTGCCAGCAGTACCGGGACAGCAGTTGTTGACTATGGCTACACCTTC
NA	NA	TRBV6-1	TRBJ1-1	CASPRGKGNTEAFF	TGTGCCAGCCCTAGGGGGAAAGGAAACACTGAAGCTTTCTTT
TRBD1	NA	TRBV27	TRBJ1-4	CASTSPRDRDEKLFF	TGTGCCAGCACCTCGCCCCGGGACAGGGATGAAAAACTGTTTTTT
NA	once	TRBV28	TRBJ2-7	CASSLQYEQYF	TGTGCCAGCAGTTTACAGTACGAGCAGTACTTC
TRBD1	few	TRBV19	TRBJ1-5	CASNLDRGKPQHF	TGTGCCAGTAATCTGGACAGGGGAAAGCCCCAGCATTTT
TRBD1	NA	TRBV5-5	TRBJ2-5	CASSLLGQATRETQYF	TGTGCCAGCAGCCTCTTAGGACAGGCCACCCGAGAGACCCAGTACTTC
TRBD2	NA	TRBV11-2	TRBJ2-1	CASSSSQRGAYNEQFF	TGTGCCAGCAGCTCGTCCCAGCGGGGAGCCTACAATGAGCAGTTCTTC
NA	NA	TRBV4-1	TRBJ2-3	CASSQGFTDTQYF	TGCGCCAGCAGCCAAGGCTTCACAGATACGCAGTATTTT
NA	NA	TRBV28	TRBJ1-1	CASTSSGWKSTEAFF	TGTGCCAGCACCTCCTCGGGATGGAAATCCACTGAAGCTTTCTTT
TRBD1	few	TRBV30	TRBJ1-1	CAWAGQGYTEAFF	TGTGCCTGGGCTGGACAGGGCTACACTGAAGCTTTCTTT
NA	NA	TRBV4-1	TRBJ1-2	CASSLGAYGYTF	TGCGCCAGCAGCCTGGGAGCTTATGGCTACACCTTC
TRBD1	once	TRBV2	TRBJ1-5	CASSPGQHSNQPQHF	TGTGCCAGCAGCCCGGGACAGCATAGCAATCAGCCCCAGCATTTT
NA	NA	TRBV30	TRBJ1-1	CAWRRVNTEAFF	TGTGCCTGGCGACGGGTGAACACTGAAGCTTTCTTT
NA	NA	TRBV4-2	TRBJ2-1	CASSQEEGAPSSYNEQFF	TGTGCCAGCAGCCAAGAGGAGGGGGCTCCCAGCTCCTACAATGAGCAGTTCTTC
TRBD1	NA	TRBV10-2	TRBJ1-2	CASSTDRGERYTF	TGCGCCAGCAGCACGGACAGGGGGGAGAGGTACACCTTC
TRBD2	NA	TRBV4-1	TRBJ2-7	CASSHGTSVYEQYF	TGCGCCAGCAGCCACGGGACTAGTGTCTACGAGCAGTACTTC
NA	few	TRBV27	TRBJ2-6	CASSLRAPVANVLTF	TGTGCCAGCAGTTTAAGGGCCCCTGTAGCCAACGTCCTGACTTTC
NA	NA	TRBV6-5	TRBJ2-3	CASSLQSESDTQYF	TGTGCCAGCAGTCTACAGTCAGAATCAGATACGCAGTATTTT
TRBD2	few	TRBV27	TRBJ2-5	CASSPGTRGETQYF	TGTGCCAGCAGTCCAGGGACTAGAGGGGAGACCCAGTACTTC
NA	NA	TRBV6-1	TRBJ1-3	CASSETMGPGNTIYF	TGTGCCAGCAGTGAAACTATGGGGCCCGGAAACACCATATATTTT
TRBD2	many	TRBV28	TRBJ2-1	CASSWDLAGGGDNEQFF	TGTGCCAGCAGTTGGGACCTAGCGGGAGGTGGGGATAATGAGCAGTTCTTC
NA	NA	TRBV11-2	TRBJ2-6	CASSPQTRGSGANVLTF	TGTGCCAGCAGCCCCCAAACAAGGGGCTCTGGGGCCAACGTCCTGACTTTC
NA	NA	TRBV5-1	TRBJ2-5	CASRSGRPQETQYF	TGCGCCAGCAGATCGGGACGACCTCAAGAGACCCAGTACTTC
TRBD2	NA	TRBV28	TRBJ2-3	CASSPSLAGGADTQYF	TGTGCCAGCAGCCCGTCACTAGCGGGAGGGGCAGATACGCAGTATTTT
NA	NA	TRBV7-3	TRBJ2-1	CASSLVRTDYNEQFF	TGTGCCAGCAGCTTAGTGCGGACGGACTACAATGAGCAGTTCTTC
NA	NA	TRBV7-9	TRBJ1-4	CASSLLTEKLFF	TGTGCCAGCAGCTTACTTACTGAAAAACTGTTTTTT
NA	NA	TRBV30	TRBJ1-2	CAWSTGYGYTF	TGTGCCTGGAGTACAGGGTACGGCTACACCTTC
NA	NA	TRBV6-1	TRBJ2-2	CASINPTGELFF	TGTGCCAGCATCAACCCGACCGGGGAGCTGTTTTTT
NA	NA	TRBV28	TRBJ1-2	CASRGDRLGYTF	TGTGCCAGCAGGGGAGACAGACTAGGCTACACCTTC
NA	NA	TRBV7-2	TRBJ1-1	CASSSKMDTEAFF	TGTGCCAGCAGCTCTAAAATGGACACTGAAGCTTTCTTT
NA	NA	TRBV4-2	TRBJ2-5	CASSQDLRWETQYF	TGTGCCAGCAGCCAAGATCTTCGGTGGGAGACCCAGTACTTC
TRBD2	NA	TRBV5-4	TRBJ2-7	CASSLVAGDYEQYF	TGTGCCAGCAGCTTGGTAGCGGGAGACTACGAGCAGTACTTC
NA	NA	TRBV7-2	TRBJ1-2	CASSFYQLQNGYTF	TGTGCCAGCAGCTTTTACCAGCTACAGAATGGCTACACCTTC